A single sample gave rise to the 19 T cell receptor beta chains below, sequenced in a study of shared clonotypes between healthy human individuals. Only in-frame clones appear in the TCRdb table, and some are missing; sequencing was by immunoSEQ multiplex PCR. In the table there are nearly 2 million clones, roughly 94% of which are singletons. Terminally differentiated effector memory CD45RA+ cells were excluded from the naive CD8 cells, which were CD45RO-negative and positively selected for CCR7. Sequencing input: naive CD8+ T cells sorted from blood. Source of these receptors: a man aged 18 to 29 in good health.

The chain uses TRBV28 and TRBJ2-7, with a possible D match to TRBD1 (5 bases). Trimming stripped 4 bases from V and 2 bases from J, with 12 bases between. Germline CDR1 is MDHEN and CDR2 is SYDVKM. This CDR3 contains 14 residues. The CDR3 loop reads CASSSQGSAYEQYF. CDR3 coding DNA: TGTGCCAGCAGTTCCCAGGGCAGCGCCTACGAGCAGTACTTC.

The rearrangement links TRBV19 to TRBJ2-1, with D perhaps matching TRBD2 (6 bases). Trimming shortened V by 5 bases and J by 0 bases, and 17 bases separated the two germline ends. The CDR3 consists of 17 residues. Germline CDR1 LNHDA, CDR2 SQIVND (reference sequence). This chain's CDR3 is CASSPRVAVSSYNEQFF. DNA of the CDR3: TGTGCCAGTAGTCCCCGGGTAGCGGTGAGCTCCTACAATGAGCAGTTCTTC.

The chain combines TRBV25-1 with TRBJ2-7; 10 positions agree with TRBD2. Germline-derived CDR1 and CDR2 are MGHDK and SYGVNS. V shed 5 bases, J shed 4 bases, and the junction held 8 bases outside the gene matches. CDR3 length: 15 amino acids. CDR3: CASSSLAGVHYEQYF. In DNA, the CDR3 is TGTGCCAGCAGTTCGCTAGCGGGAGTGCATTACGAGCAGTACTTC.

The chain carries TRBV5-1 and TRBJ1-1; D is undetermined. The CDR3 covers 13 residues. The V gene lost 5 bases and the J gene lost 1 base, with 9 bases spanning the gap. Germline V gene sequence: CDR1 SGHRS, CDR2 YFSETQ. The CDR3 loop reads CASRDDPNTEAFF. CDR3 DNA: TGCGCCAGCAGGGACGACCCGAACACTGAAGCTTTCTTT.

The CDR3 DNA sequence: TGTGCCAGCAGCTGGAGACTAGCGGGAGGGAAGTTAGGAGATACGCAGTATTTT. Protein product: CASSWRLAGGKLGDTQYF. The rearrangement uses TRBV13 and TRBJ2-3; 14 nucleotides line up with TRBD2. CDR1 is PRHDT and CDR2 is FYEKMQ in the germline V gene (reference sequence). V was pared by 4 bases and J by 5 bases, with 11 bases of the junction left unmatched. The CDR3 spans 18 residues.

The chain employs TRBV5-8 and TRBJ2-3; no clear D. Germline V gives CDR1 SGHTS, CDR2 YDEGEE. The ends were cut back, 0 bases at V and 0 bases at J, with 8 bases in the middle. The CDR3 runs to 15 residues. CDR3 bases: TGTGCCAGCAGCTTGGGGCAGAGCAGCACAGATACGCAGTATTTT. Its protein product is CASSLGQSSTDTQYF. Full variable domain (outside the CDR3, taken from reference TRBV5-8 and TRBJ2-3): EAGVTQSPTHLIKTRGQQATLRCSPISGHTSVYWYQQALGLGLQFLLWYDEGEERNRGNFPPRFSGRQFPNYSSELNVNALELEDSALYLCASSLGQSSTDTQYFGPGTRLTVL.

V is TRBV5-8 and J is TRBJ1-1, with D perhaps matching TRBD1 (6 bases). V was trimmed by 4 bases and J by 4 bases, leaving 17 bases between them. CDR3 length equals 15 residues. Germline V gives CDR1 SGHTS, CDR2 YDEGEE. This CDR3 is CASSLRGGEGTEAFF. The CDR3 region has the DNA TGTGCCAGCAGCCTTCGAGGGGGAGAGGGCACTGAAGCTTTCTTT.

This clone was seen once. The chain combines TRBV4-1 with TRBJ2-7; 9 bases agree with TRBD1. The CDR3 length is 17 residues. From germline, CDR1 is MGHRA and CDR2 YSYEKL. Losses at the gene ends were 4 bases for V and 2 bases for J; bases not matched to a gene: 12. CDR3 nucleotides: TGCGCCAGCAGCCTCCTATGGGACAGGGAAAGGACCTACGAGCAGTACTTC. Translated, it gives CASSLLWDRERTYEQYF.

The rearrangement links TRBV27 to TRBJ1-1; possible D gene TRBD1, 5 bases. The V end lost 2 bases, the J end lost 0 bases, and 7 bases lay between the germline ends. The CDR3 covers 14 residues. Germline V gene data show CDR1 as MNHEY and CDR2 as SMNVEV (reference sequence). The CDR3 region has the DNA TGTGCCAGCAGTTTAGACAGCGTGAACACTGAAGCTTTCTTT. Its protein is CASSLDSVNTEAFF.

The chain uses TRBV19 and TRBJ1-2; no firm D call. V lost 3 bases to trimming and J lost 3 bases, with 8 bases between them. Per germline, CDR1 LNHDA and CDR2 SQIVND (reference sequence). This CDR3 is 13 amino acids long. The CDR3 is CASSIGVDYGYTF. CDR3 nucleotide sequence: TGTGCCAGTAGTATCGGGGTGGACTATGGCTACACCTTC.

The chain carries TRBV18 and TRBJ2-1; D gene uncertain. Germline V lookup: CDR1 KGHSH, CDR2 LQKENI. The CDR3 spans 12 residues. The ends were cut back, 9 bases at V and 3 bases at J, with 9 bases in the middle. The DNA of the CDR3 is TGTGCCAGTCAAGACGGCTACAATGAGCAGTTCTTC. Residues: CASQDGYNEQFF.

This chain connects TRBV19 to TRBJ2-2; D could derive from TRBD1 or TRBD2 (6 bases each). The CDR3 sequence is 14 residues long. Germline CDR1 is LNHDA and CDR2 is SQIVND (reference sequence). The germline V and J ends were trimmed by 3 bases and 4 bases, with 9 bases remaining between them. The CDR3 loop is CASSIGGRTGELFF. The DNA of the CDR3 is TGTGCCAGTAGTATTGGGGGGCGCACCGGGGAGCTGTTTTTT.

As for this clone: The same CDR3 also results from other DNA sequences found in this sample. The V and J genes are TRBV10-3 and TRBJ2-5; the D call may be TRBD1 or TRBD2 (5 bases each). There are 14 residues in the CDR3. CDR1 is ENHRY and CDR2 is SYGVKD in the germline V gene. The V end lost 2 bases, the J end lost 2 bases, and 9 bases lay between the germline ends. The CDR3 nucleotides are TGTGCCATCAGTGAGCTGGGGGATCAAGAGACCCAGTACTTC. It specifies CAISELGDQETQYF.

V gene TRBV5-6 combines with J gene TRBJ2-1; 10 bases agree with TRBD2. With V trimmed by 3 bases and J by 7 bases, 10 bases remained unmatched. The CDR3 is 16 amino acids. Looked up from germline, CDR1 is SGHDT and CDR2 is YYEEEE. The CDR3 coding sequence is TGTGCCAGCAGCTACTCTCTAGCGGGAGTTTTGAATGAGCAGTTCTTC. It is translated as CASSYSLAGVLNEQFF.

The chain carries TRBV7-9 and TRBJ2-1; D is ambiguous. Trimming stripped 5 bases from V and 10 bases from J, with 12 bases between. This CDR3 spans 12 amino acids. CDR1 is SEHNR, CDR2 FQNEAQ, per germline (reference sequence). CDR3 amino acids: CASSRAVGEQFF. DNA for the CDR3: TGTGCCAGCAGCCGGGCCGTGGGGGAGCAGTTCTTC.

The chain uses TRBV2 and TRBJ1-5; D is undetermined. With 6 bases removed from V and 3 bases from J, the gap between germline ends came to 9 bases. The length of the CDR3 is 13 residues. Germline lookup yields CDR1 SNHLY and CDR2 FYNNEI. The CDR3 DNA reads TGTGCCAGCAGCTCATTGGTCAATCAGCCCCAGCATTTT. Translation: CASSSLVNQPQHF.

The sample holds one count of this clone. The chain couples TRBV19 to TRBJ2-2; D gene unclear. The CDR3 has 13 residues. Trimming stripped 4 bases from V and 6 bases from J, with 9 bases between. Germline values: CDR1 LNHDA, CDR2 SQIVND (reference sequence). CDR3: CASSTQKAGELFF. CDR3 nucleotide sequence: TGTGCCAGTAGTACCCAAAAGGCCGGGGAGCTGTTTTTT. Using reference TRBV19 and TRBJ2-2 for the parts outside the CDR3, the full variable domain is DGGITQSPKYLFRKEGQNVTLSCEQNLNHDAMYWYRQDPGQGLRLIYYSQIVNDFQKGDIAEGYSVSREKKESFPLTVTSAQKNPTAFYLCASSTQKAGELFFGEGSRLTVL.

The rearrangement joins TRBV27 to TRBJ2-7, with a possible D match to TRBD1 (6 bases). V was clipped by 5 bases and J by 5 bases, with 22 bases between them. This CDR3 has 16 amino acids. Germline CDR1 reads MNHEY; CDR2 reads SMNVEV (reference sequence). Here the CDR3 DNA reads TGTGCCAGCAGTCCATCCTTGGGACACGTGGACCACGAGCAGTACTTC. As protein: CASSPSLGHVDHEQYF.

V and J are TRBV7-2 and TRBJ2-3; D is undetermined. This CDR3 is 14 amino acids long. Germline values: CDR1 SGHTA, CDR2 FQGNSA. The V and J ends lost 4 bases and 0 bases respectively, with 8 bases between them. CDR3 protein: CASSYWRSTDTQYF. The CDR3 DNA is TGTGCCAGCAGCTACTGGCGGAGCACAGATACGCAGTATTTT.